This TCR beta chain was documented in a study of cytomegalovirus exposure and HLA in healthy donors (dated by TCRdb to 2017 to 2019). About the full investigation: A later analysis indicated that the 90 to 150 validation repertoires were generated on the platform also employed for the 700 or so repertoires of the first cohort. The study was designed to test whether signatures of past pathogen exposure could be identified by cataloging public T cell receptors. A separate validation cohort of over 95 different subjects was used in addition to the approximately 670-subject first cohort. High-throughput TCR immunosequencing, statistical association of individual TCRs with disease status, and machine learning were combined to predict cytomegalovirus infection status.

Note on this clone: Its recognized antigen is unknown. Base qualities are not recorded, but no much larger clone differs from it by a single base.

Separate from the roughly 660-subject first cohort, the validation cohort of about 120 subjects was the group to which the donors belonged. Paper-wide results and their limitations: In a later analysis, TCRs clustered in the first cohort were found to also tend to co-occur in the roughly 120 validation repertoires, with about 94% of cluster scores above 0. Cytomegalovirus status was reported to be diagnosed by the classifier with high specificity and sensitivity in both the original and validation cohorts. In the study, about 150 TCR beta chains were listed as associated with cytomegalovirus. The authors suggested that the approach could potentially be extended to other disease states and immunological phenotypes. Most TCR sequences were observed very rarely across donors, whereas some public TCRs were present in many individuals. A few of the identified cytomegalovirus-associated TCR beta chains were confirmed in vitro to be specific for cytomegalovirus antigens. A later analysis had no HLA typing for the validation cohort, so co-occurrence there was scored across all 110 or so repertoires.

Library prep was done by the immunoSEQ multiplex PCR assay. As for the original processing: To diagnose cytomegalovirus status from the catalog of TCR beta chain sequences, a statistical classification framework was built. TCRdb mirrors the immuneACCESS table, restricted to in-frame sequences. Some clones are absent from its copies; in checked studies, under half trace to an unresolved V gene, and the reason for the others is unknown. V, J and clone size are those of that table, while D and trimming were read from the DNA. The sample data list 120,000 or so clones, and about 90% of these were observed just once. 1.2% to 1.5% of the sample rests with the top ten. The sample consisted of PBMCs. The clonotype originates from a man younger than 45 in good health and CMV-seronegative.

This receptor has the CDR3 CATSRDLAGGLQYF. The sequenced DNA: TGTGCCACCAGCAGAGATCTAGCAGGGGGCTTACAGTACTTC. The chain couples TRBV15 to TRBJ2-7; 8 middle bases align to TRBD1. CDR1 and CDR2 are drawn from the germline V gene (reference sequence): LNHNV, YYDKDF. Reading from cysteine to phenylalanine, the CDR3 counts 14 amino acids. The only DNA kept is the CDR3, 42 bases in frame from the first base. Compared with germline, V lacks 0 bases and J lacks 10 bases; bases without a gene match: 8.